This T cell receptor (beta chain) derives from a study of response to subunit inactivated influenza vaccine. Whole-study findings and limits: Each seasonal influenza vaccination recruits few new T cells, the authors suggested.

V lost 8 bases to trimming and J lost 4 bases, with 18 bases between them. Germline V lookup: CDR1 SNHLY, CDR2 FYNNEI. The CDR3 covers 15 residues. TCRdb re-analysed the RT-PCR reads in MiXCR, keeping a single row per CDR3 protein. The sample holds about 650,000 distinct CDR3 sequences, approximately 15% seen once. About this clonotype itself: The antigen remains undetermined.

The gene calls are TRBV2 and TRBJ2-1; tentative D call: TRBD2 (6 bases). The sample consisted of PBMCs from blood, taken less than 15 days before vaccination. The source of this sequence is a man between 50 and 59 years old who received an inactivated influenza vaccine. The CDR3 region has the DNA TGTGCCAGCGACCTACTAGCCACAACATACAATGAGCAGTTCTTC. Translated, it gives CASDLLATTYNEQFF.